This TCR beta chain was identified during a study of cytomegalovirus exposure and HLA in healthy donors. Both 60 Vbeta primers and 13 Jbeta primers went into the PCR. Using immunoSEQ multiplex PCR, the repertoire was profiled, and TCRdb retains in-frame clones only, with some absent. The sample contains about 120,000 clones, 78% of which appear only once. The V end was cut by 0 bases, the J end by 5 bases, with 7 bases between. This CDR3 spans 13 amino acids. The germline gives CDR1 LNHNV, CDR2 YYDKDF (reference sequence). This sequence was found in a woman aged 25 to 45 in good health and CMV-seropositive. The V call is TRBV15, the J call TRBJ2-5; D not certain. Material for sequencing was PBMCs. The CDR3 is CATSRETSETQYF. CDR3 nucleotides: TGTGCCACCAGCAGAGAGACTTCCGAGACCCAGTACTTC.